This T cell receptor beta chain was captured by sequencing in a study of blood T cell repertoires in COVID-19. Trimming cost V 6 bases and J 0 bases; bases outside gene matches: 2. Germline assignment: CDR1 MNHEY and CDR2 SVGEGT. This CDR3 has 14 residues. Per the original methods: By means of reference gene primer amplification, nucleated cell counts were estimated. This table comes from immunoSEQ multiplex PCR, and its TCRdb copy is limited to in-frame clones, with some not included. That table supplies the V and J calls and clone size; D and trimming were determined from the DNA. The sample holds roughly 200,000 clones, roughly 85% seen once. Those who participated ranged in age from 18 to 89 years and resided in roughly 26 US areas.

Sequenced input: PBMCs or T cells enriched from blood (not recorded which). The chain joins TRBV6-2 or TRBV6-3 to TRBJ2-7, with 10 bases matching TRBD2. This TCR derives from a man aged 40-49 years who had recovered from COVID-19. CDR3 sequence (DNA): TGTGCCAGCAGCCTAGCGGGGGTCTCCTACGAGCAGTACTTC. Amino acids: CASSLAGVSYEQYF.